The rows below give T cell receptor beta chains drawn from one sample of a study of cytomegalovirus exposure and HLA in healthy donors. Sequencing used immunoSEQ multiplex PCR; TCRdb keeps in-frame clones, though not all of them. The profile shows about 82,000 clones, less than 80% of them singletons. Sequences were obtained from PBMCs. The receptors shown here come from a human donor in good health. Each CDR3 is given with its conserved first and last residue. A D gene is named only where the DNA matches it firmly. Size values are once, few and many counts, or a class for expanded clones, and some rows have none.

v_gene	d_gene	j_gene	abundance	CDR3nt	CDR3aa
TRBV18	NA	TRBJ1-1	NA	TGTGCCAGCTCCCCACGAACGGGGAGGAACACTGAAGCTTTCTTT	CASSPRTGRNTEAFF
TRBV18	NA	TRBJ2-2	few	TGTGCCAGCTCACCACGGGGACTTCGCGGGGAGCTGTTTTTT	CASSPRGLRGELFF
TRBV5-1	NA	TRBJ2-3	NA	TGCGCCAGCAGCTTGTCGCGGGGGCAGGTGACAGATACGCAGTATTTT	CASSLSRGQVTDTQYF
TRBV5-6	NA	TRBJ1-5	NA	TGTGCCAGCAGAATATACAGGATGAGAGGTCAGCCCCAGCATTTT	CASRIYRMRGQPQHF
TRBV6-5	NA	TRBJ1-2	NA	TGTGCCAGCAGTTACTCACCAGGGCAATATGGCTACACCTTC	CASSYSPGQYGYTF
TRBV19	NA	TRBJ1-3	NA	TGTGCCAGTAGTATTAAAGGAGGGAAAAACACCATATATTTT	CASSIKGGKNTIYF
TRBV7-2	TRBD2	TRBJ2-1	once	TGTGCCAGCAGCCCTTGGACTAGGAGATCGGGCAATGAGCAGTTCTTC	CASSPWTRRSGNEQFF
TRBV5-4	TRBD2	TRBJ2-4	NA	TGTGCCAGCAGCTTGGGTAGGAGCGGGGGGTTAACCAAAAACATTCAGTACTTC	CASSLGRSGGLTKNIQYF
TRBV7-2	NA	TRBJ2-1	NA	TGTGCCAGCAGCTTAGCGAGGGCCTCGGGGGATGAGCAGTTCTTC	CASSLARASGDEQFF
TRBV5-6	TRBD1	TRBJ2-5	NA	TGTGCCAGCAGCTTGAAGGACAGGTATAGTAGTTGGGCCCAGTACTTC	CASSLKDRYSSWAQYF
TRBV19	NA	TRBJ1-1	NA	TGTGCCAGTAGTCATACAGGGTCATCTGGCACTGAAGCTTTCTTT	CASSHTGSSGTEAFF
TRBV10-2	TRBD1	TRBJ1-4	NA	TGCGCCAGCAGTCAGACAGGGGGTGAAAAACTGTTTTTT	CASSQTGGEKLFF
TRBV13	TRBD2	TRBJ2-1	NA	TGTGCCAGCAGCCCGAGACTAGCAGCGGGTGAGCAGTTCTTC	CASSPRLAAGEQFF
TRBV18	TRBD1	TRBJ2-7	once	TGTGCCAGCTCTACGGGACAGGGTAATTACGAGCAGTACTTC	CASSTGQGNYEQYF
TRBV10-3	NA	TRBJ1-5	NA	TGTGCCATAGGGGCAAGCAATCAGCCCCAGCATTTT	CAIGASNQPQHF
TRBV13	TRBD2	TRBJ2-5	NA	TGTGCCAGCAGCTTTAGCGGGGGGGCATTTGAGACCCAGTACTTC	CASSFSGGAFETQYF
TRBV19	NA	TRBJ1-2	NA	TGTGCCAGTAGTATAGACAGGGGAAATGGCTACACCTTC	CASSIDRGNGYTF
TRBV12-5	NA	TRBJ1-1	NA	TGTGCTAGTGGGTTTTCAAGGGGGGGGAACACTGAAGCTTTCTTT	CASGFSRGGNTEAFF
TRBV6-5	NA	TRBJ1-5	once	TGTGCCAGCAGTCCCGGAGAGGGGGGCAATCAGCCCCAGCATTTT	CASSPGEGGNQPQHF
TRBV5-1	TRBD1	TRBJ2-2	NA	TGCGCCAGCAGCGACGGGACAGGCGAAGGGGTCGGGGAGCTGTTTTTT	CASSDGTGEGVGELFF
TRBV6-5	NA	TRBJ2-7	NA	TGTGCCAGCAGGGGTGACTTCTCCGAGCAGTACTTC	CASRGDFSEQYF
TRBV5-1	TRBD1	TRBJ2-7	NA	TGCGCCAGCAGCACCACGACAGGGGCCTACAAGCAGTACTTC	CASSTTTGAYKQYF
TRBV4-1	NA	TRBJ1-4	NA	TGCGCCAGCAGCCGGGGGCAGGAGAATGAAAAACTGTTTTTT	CASSRGQENEKLFF
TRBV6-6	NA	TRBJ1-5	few	TGTGCCACGGAGGGTGGTAGCAATCAGCCCCAGCATTTT	CATEGGSNQPQHF
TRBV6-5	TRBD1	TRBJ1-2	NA	TGTGCCAGCAGTTACACCCGGACAGGGGGCTATGGCTACACCTTC	CASSYTRTGGYGYTF
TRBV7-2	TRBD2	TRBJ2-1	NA	TGTGCCAGCAGCTTAGGGACTAGCAGAGACAATGAGCAGTTCTTC	CASSLGTSRDNEQFF
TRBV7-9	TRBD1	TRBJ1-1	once	TGTGCCAGCAGCCTGAACAGGGGGCGGACTGAAGCTTTCTTT	CASSLNRGRTEAFF
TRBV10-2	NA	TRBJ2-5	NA	TGCGCCAGCAGTGTGGGGCCGTCAGCCCAGTACTTC	CASSVGPSAQYF
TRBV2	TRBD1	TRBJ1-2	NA	TGTGCCAGCAGCTCCTCAGGGGGCGTCTATGGCTACACCTTC	CASSSSGGVYGYTF
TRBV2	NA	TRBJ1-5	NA	TGTGCCAGCAAGACGGACAGCCGAGATCAGCCCCAGCATTTT	CASKTDSRDQPQHF
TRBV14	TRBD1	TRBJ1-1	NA	TGTGCCAGCAGCCCGTGGGGACAGCGGAACACTGAAGCTTTCTTT	CASSPWGQRNTEAFF
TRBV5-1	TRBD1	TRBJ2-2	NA	TGCGCCAGCAGTTCGGACAGGTTTCGCACCGGGGAGCTGTTTTTT	CASSSDRFRTGELFF
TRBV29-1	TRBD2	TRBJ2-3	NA	TGCAGCTGTCGAACCTCCTCTAGCGGGGGTGCAGATACGCAGTATTTT	CSCRTSSSGGADTQYF
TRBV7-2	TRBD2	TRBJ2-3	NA	TGTGCCAGCAGCCCAAGGACTAGCGGGGCAACAGATACGCAGTATTTT	CASSPRTSGATDTQYF
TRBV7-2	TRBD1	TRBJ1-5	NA	TGTGCCAGCAGTTTCACAGGGGGCCCTTTAAATCAGCCCCAGCATTTT	CASSFTGGPLNQPQHF
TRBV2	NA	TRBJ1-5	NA	TGTGCCAGCACCCAGCGGAGGGATAGCAATCAGCCCCAGCATTTT	CASTQRRDSNQPQHF
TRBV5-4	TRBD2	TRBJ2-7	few	TGTGCCAGCAGCATAATAAGCGGGGGGATCTCCTACGAGCAGTACTTC	CASSIISGGISYEQYF
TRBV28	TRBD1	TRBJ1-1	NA	TGTGCCAGCAGTTATACAGGGGGTACTGAAGCTTTCTTT	CASSYTGGTEAFF
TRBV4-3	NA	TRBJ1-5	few	TGCGCCAGCAGCCCCCAAGCGGAGGTCAATCAGCCCCAGCATTTT	CASSPQAEVNQPQHF
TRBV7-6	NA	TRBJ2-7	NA	TGTGCCAGCAGCCCCCAGGGGCCCGGAGAGCAGTACTTC	CASSPQGPGEQYF
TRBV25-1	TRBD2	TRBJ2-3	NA	TGTGCCAGCAGTTACTATAGCGGGGGGCTAGATACGCAGTATTTT	CASSYYSGGLDTQYF
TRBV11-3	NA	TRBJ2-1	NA	TGTGCCAGCAGCCTCTCAGGCATCAATGAGCAGTTCTTC	CASSLSGINEQFF
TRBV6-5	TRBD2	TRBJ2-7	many	TGTGCCAGCAGTTTTGGTAGCGGGGGGGCAGACGAGCAGTACTTC	CASSFGSGGADEQYF
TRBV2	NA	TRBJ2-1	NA	TGTGCCAGCAGTGAAGCGCGGACACCTCAGAGCTCCTACAATGAGCAGTTCTTC	CASSEARTPQSSYNEQFF
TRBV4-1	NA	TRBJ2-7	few	TGCGCCAGCAGCCCGAATGGGGGGGGCAGGTACGAGCAGTACTTC	CASSPNGGGRYEQYF
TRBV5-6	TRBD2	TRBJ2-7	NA	TGTGCCAGCAGCGATGGACTAGCGGGGTACTACGAGCAGTACTTC	CASSDGLAGYYEQYF
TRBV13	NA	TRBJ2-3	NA	TGTGCCAGCAGCTTAGACACATTGGGGGGGCGGAAGGATACGCAGTATTTT	CASSLDTLGGRKDTQYF
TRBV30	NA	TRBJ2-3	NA	TGTGCCTGGGACGGCCAGGGGGATACGCAGTATTTT	CAWDGQGDTQYF
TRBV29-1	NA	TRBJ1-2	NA	TGCAGCGTTGAACGGGCCCTGACAGATTTCGGGGGCTACACCTTC	CSVERALTDFGGYTF
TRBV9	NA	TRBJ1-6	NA	TGTGCCAGCAGCGTAGAGGGAGAAAATTCACCCCTCCACTTT	CASSVEGENSPLHF
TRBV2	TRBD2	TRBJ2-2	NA	TGTGCCAGCAGCCCCCCCAGGGCTAGCGGTGGGCCCGGGGAGCTGTTTTTT	CASSPPRASGGPGELFF
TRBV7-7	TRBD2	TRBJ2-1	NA	TGTGCTAGCAGCTTAGGGGGGCTAGCGGGGGGCGAGCAGTTCTTC	CASSLGGLAGGEQFF
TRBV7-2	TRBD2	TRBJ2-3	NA	TGTGCCAGCAGCTTGGGGACTAGCCGGACTAATACGCAGTATTTT	CASSLGTSRTNTQYF
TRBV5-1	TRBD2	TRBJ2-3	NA	TGCGCCAGCACTCCACCTGGACTAGCGGCTAGCACAGATACGCAGTATTTT	CASTPPGLAASTDTQYF
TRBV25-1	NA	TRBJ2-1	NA	TGTGCCAGCGAAAAGGCCACGGGCTCCTACAATGAGCAGTTCTTC	CASEKATGSYNEQFF